Below are 28 T cell receptor beta chains sequenced from a single sample in a study of T cell changes during pregnancy in multiple sclerosis. Profiling relied on immunoSEQ multiplex PCR, and the TCRdb table lists in-frame clones only, not all of them. The sample has just under 65,000 clones; 91% are singletons. Sequencing used peripheral blood, obtained in the third trimester of pregnancy. These receptors originate from a female donor in good health, enrolled as a control in a pregnancy study.

This rearrangement joins TRBV21-1 to TRBJ2-7; the D call of TRBD2 is as the table states it, not checked on the DNA. TRBV21-1 is a pseudogene locus. The CDR3 sequence is 14 residues long. CDR3 in amino acids: CASPRAGGSYEQYF. In DNA, the CDR3 is TGTGCCAGCCCGAGAGCGGGAGGCTCCTACGAGCAGTACTTC.

The sample holds one count of this clone. The chain uses TRBV28 and TRBJ2-1, with 8 bases matching TRBD1. The CDR3 is 13 residues long. CDR1 MDHEN and CDR2 SYDVKM come from the germline V gene. V lost 6 bases to trimming and J lost 8 bases; unmatched junction nucleotides: 6. The CDR3 loop reads CASRETGDHEQFF. The CDR3, as DNA: TGTGCCAGCAGGGAGACAGGGGACCATGAGCAGTTCTTC.

The genes are TRBV21-1 and TRBJ1-3; TRBD1 is taken as the D call from the table, unchecked against the DNA. TRBV21-1 is shown as a pseudogene. The CDR3 sequence is 14 residues long. In nucleotides, the CDR3 is TGTGCCAGCCCGAAGGGACAGTTTGGAAACACCATATATTTT. This gives the protein CASPKGQFGNTIYF.

V is TRBV30 and J is TRBJ1-1; 7 bases are a match to TRBD1. This CDR3 spans 15 amino acids. Germline CDR1 reads GTSNPN; CDR2 reads SVGIG (reference sequence). J lost 1 base, V lost 2 bases, and 7 bases had no gene match. The CDR3 region is CAWSKLRTGNTEAFF. The CDR3 region has the DNA TGTGCCTGGAGTAAATTGAGGACAGGGAACACTGAAGCTTTCTTT.

The CDR3 reads CASSPVGRTDDHTEAFF. CDR3 bases: TGCGCCAGCAGCCCGGTGGGGAGAACAGACGACCACACTGAAGCTTTCTTT. The rearrangement uses TRBV4-1 and TRBJ1-1, with unresolved D. Trimming cost V 4 bases and J 3 bases, with 21 bases left between them. This CDR3 has 17 amino acids. CDR1 MGHRA and CDR2 YSYEKL come from the germline V gene.

The chain carries TRBV4-1 and TRBJ1-1; no clear D gene. The V gene lost 0 bases and the J gene lost 4 bases, with 12 bases spanning the gap. The length of the CDR3 is 15 residues. In germline, CDR1 is MGHRA, CDR2 YSYEKL. The CDR3 coding sequence is TGCGCCAGCAGCCAAGAAAGTGTAGTGTCCACTGAAGCTTTCTTT. Its translation: CASSQESVVSTEAFF.

The CDR3 region is CASIETSGGPGTGELFF. The CDR3 coding sequence is TGCGCCAGCATTGAGACTAGCGGGGGGCCAGGCACCGGGGAGCTGTTTTTT. The rearrangement joins TRBV5-1 to TRBJ2-2, with 13 bases matching TRBD2. CDR3 length equals 17 residues. Germline V gene sequence: CDR1 SGHRS, CDR2 YFSETQ. Trimming at V came to 6 bases and at J to 4 bases, leaving 9 bases not matched to a gene.

The V gene is TRBV28, the J gene TRBJ1-4; 10 bases fit TRBD1. CDR1 MDHEN and CDR2 SYDVKM come from the germline V gene. V gave up 5 bases and J gave up 6 bases; unmatched junction bases: 12. The CDR3 sequence is 17 residues long. CDR3 sequence reads: CASSNYYGTGDDEKLFF. DNA of the CDR3: TGTGCCAGCAGTAACTACTACGGGACAGGGGACGATGAAAAACTGTTTTTT.

A single count supports this clone. The genes are TRBV28 and TRBJ1-4; 12 bases agree with TRBD1. The V gene end was trimmed by 11 bases and the J gene end by 5 bases; junction bases not matched to a gene: 6. The CDR3 consists of 14 residues. Germline lookup yields CDR1 MDHEN and CDR2 SYDVKM. The CDR3 sequence is CAGGTGGENEKLFF. CDR3 coding DNA: TGTGCCGGGGGGACAGGGGGCGAAAATGAAAAACTGTTTTTT.

In DNA form, the CDR3 reads TGCGCCAGCAGTGGACCAGGACAGGGATCCTACGAGCAGTACTTC. Residues: CASSGPGQGSYEQYF. This chain uses TRBV10-2 with TRBJ2-7; TRBD1 matches 8 bases. This CDR3 contains 15 residues. The germline gives CDR1 WSHSY, CDR2 SAAADI. The V segment lost 4 bases and the J segment 1 base; nucleotides outside the gene matches: 6.

This chain links TRBV5-4 with TRBJ2-1; maybe TRBD1 (6 bases). Per germline, CDR1 SGHNT and CDR2 YYREEE (reference sequence). CDR3 length: 15 amino acids. The ends were cut back, 0 bases at V and 0 bases at J, with 7 bases in the middle. The CDR3 is CASSLGGGSYNEQFF. The CDR3 DNA follows: TGTGCCAGCAGCTTGGGAGGGGGCTCCTACAATGAGCAGTTCTTC.

As concerns this clone: The junction and the germline gene differ at one end; a read error may be behind it. The rearrangement joins TRBV7-2 to TRBJ1-1; a weak D match, TRBD1 (6 bases). CDR3 length equals 12 residues. From germline, CDR1 is SGHTA and CDR2 FQGNSA. The CDR3 is CASSLVSQGKIF. The DNA for the CDR3 is TGTGCCAGCAGCTTAGTATCCCAGGGGAAGATTTTT.

The chain uses TRBV5-1 and TRBJ1-1, with D perhaps TRBD1 (6 bases). Germline V CDR1 and CDR2: SGHRS, YFSETQ. This CDR3 contains 13 residues. The V end was cut by 5 bases, the J end by 3 bases, with 11 bases between. In DNA, the CDR3 is TGCGCCAGCAGTCAGGGGTCGCACACTGAAGCTTTCTTT. As protein: CASSQGSHTEAFF. The full variable domain, with the rest looked up from reference TRBV5-1 and TRBJ1-1, is KAGVTQTPRYLIKTRGQQVTLSCSPISGHRSVSWYQQTPGQGLQFLFEYFSETQRNKGNFPGRFSGRQFSNSRSEMNVSTLELGDSALYLCASSQGSHTEAFFGQGTRLTVV.

The chain combines TRBV5-1 with TRBJ2-1, with 10 nucleotides matching TRBD2. The V gene's germline CDR1 is SGHRS and CDR2 YFSETQ. This CDR3 has 17 amino acids. With 0 bases clipped from V and 4 bases from J, the junction kept 7 bases outside the gene matches. The CDR3 sequence: CASSLGGTSGTYNEQFF. CDR3 nucleotide sequence: TGCGCCAGCAGCTTGGGGGGTACTAGCGGGACTTACAATGAGCAGTTCTTC.

The chain carries TRBV5-6 and TRBJ2-5, with D hard to call. The V and J ends lost 3 bases and 5 bases respectively, with 5 bases between them. The CDR3 spans 11 residues. Germline V gives CDR1 SGHDT, CDR2 YYEEEE. In nucleotides, the CDR3 is TGTGCCAGCAGCTGGGCTGAGACCCAGTACTTC. This translates into CASSWAETQYF.

This clone appeared a single time. The rearrangement joins TRBV6-1 to TRBJ2-5; D not certain. This CDR3 is 14 amino acids long. Germline values: CDR1 MNHNS, CDR2 SASEGT. Trimming pared 2 bases from V and 0 bases from J, leaving 7 bases between. CDR3 bases: TGTGCCAGCAGTGAAAACACCTACCAAGAGACCCAGTACTTC. Protein product: CASSENTYQETQYF.

J is TRBJ1-3 and V is TRBV6-1; D may be TRBD1 (6 bases). CDR1 is MNHNS and CDR2 is SASEGT in the germline V gene. This CDR3 contains 17 residues. V lost 0 bases, J lost 4 bases, and 16 bases lay in between. The CDR3, as DNA: TGTGCCAGCAGTGAAGCGGTACAGGGTCCTCGGGGAAACACCATATATTTT. It is translated as CASSEAVQGPRGNTIYF.

The chain recombines TRBV30 with TRBJ1-1, with 8 positions matching TRBD1. With V trimmed by 1 base and J by 9 bases, 7 bases remained unmatched. This CDR3 has 13 amino acids. The germline gives CDR1 GTSNPN, CDR2 SVGIG (reference sequence). This CDR3 is CAWSGRAGGQAFF. The CDR3 DNA reads as TGTGCCTGGAGTGGTAGGGCAGGGGGCCAAGCTTTCTTT.

CDR3 sequence reads: CASSLSVQNYGYTF. The CDR3 nucleotides read TGTGCCAGCAGCTTGTCAGTCCAGAACTATGGCTACACCTTC. The chain combines TRBV5-5 with TRBJ1-2; D is uncertain. This CDR3 is built from 14 residues. Trimming took off 1 base at V and 2 bases at J, with 9 bases between the two ends. CDR1 and CDR2 (germline): SGHKS, YYEKEE (reference sequence).

V usage is TRBV6-5 and J usage is TRBJ1-1; D is uncertain. The CDR3 is 12 residues long. The V and J ends lost 5 bases and 0 bases respectively, with 4 bases between them. Germline V gives CDR1 MNHEY, CDR2 SVGAGI. DNA for the CDR3: TGTGCCAGCAGTCACATGAACACTGAAGCTTTCTTT. The encoded protein is CASSHMNTEAFF.

The chain uses TRBV28 and TRBJ2-5, with 11 bases aligning to TRBD1. Germline V CDR1 and CDR2: MDHEN, SYDVKM. This CDR3 has 16 amino acids. With V trimmed by 5 bases and J by 3 bases, 8 bases remained unmatched. The CDR3 DNA reads as TGTGCCAGCAGTCCGGGGACAGGGGGGAGTGAAGAGACCCAGTACTTC. It specifies CASSPGTGGSEETQYF.

The chain employs TRBV18 and TRBJ2-5; 7 bases fit TRBD1. This CDR3 is 14 amino acids long. V shed 2 bases, J shed 5 bases, and the junction held 5 bases outside the gene matches. CDR1 and CDR2 (germline): KGHSH, LQKENI. CDR3 DNA sequence: TGTGCCAGCTCACCAGGACAGGTCGGGGAGACCCAGTACTTC. Protein sequence: CASSPGQVGETQYF.

DNA for the CDR3: TGCGCCAGCAGCCAAGTAGCGGGAGGACTAGAGACCCAGTACTTC. It is translated as CASSQVAGGLETQYF. The V and J genes are TRBV4-1 and TRBJ2-5; 10 nucleotides align to TRBD2. After removal of 1 base from V and 4 bases from J, the junction contained 3 bases not matched to a gene. Germline V gene sequence: CDR1 MGHRA, CDR2 YSYEKL. The CDR3 is 15 residues long.

This chain joins TRBV6-1 and TRBJ2-5; TRBD2 matches 8 bases. Trimming at V came to 2 bases and at J to 4 bases, leaving 9 bases not matched to a gene. CDR3 length: 16 residues. Germline V gene data show CDR1 as MNHNS and CDR2 as SASEGT. CDR3 residues: CASSEIAGTFSETQYF. The CDR3 nucleotides are TGTGCCAGCAGTGAAATAGCGGGAACCTTTTCAGAGACCCAGTACTTC.

The chain has TRBV19 and TRBJ1-1; 8 nucleotides agree with TRBD1. CDR3 length: 14 residues. Looked up from germline, CDR1 is LNHDA and CDR2 is SQIVND (reference sequence). V lost 6 bases and J lost 9; bases outside the gene matches: 12. The CDR3 DNA sequence: TGTGCCAGTAGCCCGGGGACAGGATATACCAAAGCTTTCTTT. It specifies CASSPGTGYTKAFF. Full variable domain (rest looked up from reference TRBV19 and TRBJ1-1): DGGITQSPKYLFRKEGQNVTLSCEQNLNHDAMYWYRQDPGQGLRLIYYSQIVNDFQKGDIAEGYSVSREKKESFPLTVTSAQKNPTAFYLCASSPGTGYTKAFFGQGTRLTVV.

The chain carries TRBV5-6 and TRBJ2-7, with 7 bases matching TRBD1. V lost 3 bases, J lost 0 bases, and 3 bases stayed unmatched. CDR1 is SGHDT, CDR2 YYEEEE, per germline. The CDR3 runs 14 residues. In DNA, the CDR3 is TGTGCCAGCAGCTGGACAGGAAGCTCCTACGAGCAGTACTTC. Translation: CASSWTGSSYEQYF.

The gene calls are TRBV5-1 and TRBJ1-1, with 7 nucleotides matching TRBD1. Germline CDR1 is SGHRS and CDR2 is YFSETQ. With 3 bases clipped from V and 0 bases from J, the junction kept 5 bases outside the gene matches. This CDR3 is built from 15 residues. CDR3 sequence (DNA): TGCGCCAGCAGCTCGGACAGGACCTTGAACACTGAAGCTTTCTTT. It yields the protein CASSSDRTLNTEAFF.

The chain combines TRBV7-9 with TRBJ1-1; the D gene is possibly TRBD1 (6 bases). The CDR3 loop spans 17 amino acids. Germline V gene sequence: CDR1 SEHNR, CDR2 FQNEAQ (reference sequence). The germline V and J ends were trimmed by 5 bases and 0 bases, with 19 bases remaining between them. The CDR3 DNA sequence: TGTGCCAGCAGCCAGACAGGCTGGGGCGTTGTGAACACTGAAGCTTTCTTT. Protein product: CASSQTGWGVVNTEAFF.